The 26 T cell receptor beta chains below come from one sample, sequenced in a study of blood T cell repertoires in COVID-19. Clones were sequenced by immunoSEQ multiplex PCR, and TCRdb holds only the in-frame ones, with some missing. The sample holds 300,000 to 400,000 clones; 90% are singletons and the top ten take 3.5% to 5%. Sample: PBMCs or T cells enriched from blood (not recorded which). These receptor sequences come from a woman in her 30s who had been exposed to COVID-19.

The chain uses TRBV27 and TRBJ2-1; D gene uncertain. Deletions cut 8 bases from V and 3 bases from J, with 20 bases between. CDR1 is MNHEY and CDR2 is SMNVEV in the germline V gene (reference sequence). This CDR3 comprises 16 residues. As DNA, the CDR3 is TGTGCCAGCGGGTTATCAAGAGAACTCAACTACAATGAGCAGTTCTTC. It yields the protein CASGLSRELNYNEQFF.

The table lists this clone with a count of one. The rearrangement joins TRBV6-2 or TRBV6-3 to TRBJ2-7, with D uncertain. Trimming left V 4 bases short and J 3 bases short, with 10 bases between. This CDR3 has 13 amino acids. Germline V gene sequence: CDR1 MNHEY, CDR2 SVGEGT. The CDR3 DNA is TGTGCCAGCAGTTTGGAGACCCACTACGAGCAGTACTTC. Translating gives CASSLETHYEQYF.

CDR3 in amino acids: CASSLTTGNTIYF. DNA of the CDR3: TGTGCCAGCAGTTTAACGACAGGAAACACCATATATTTT. The chain is built from TRBV28 and TRBJ1-3; the D is unclear. CDR1 is MDHEN, CDR2 SYDVKM, per germline. This CDR3 is built from 13 residues. Trimming shortened V by 2 bases and J by 4 bases, and 6 bases separated the two germline ends.

DNA for the CDR3: TGTGCCAGCACTCATCGGGGGGGGATGAACACTGAAGCTTTCTTT. Its translation is CASTHRGGMNTEAFF. The V and J genes are TRBV28 and TRBJ1-1; perhaps TRBD1 as D (5 bases). CDR3 length: 15 residues. Trimming cost V 7 bases and J 0 bases, with 15 bases left between them. Germline lookup yields CDR1 MDHEN and CDR2 SYDVKM.

The rearrangement uses TRBV5-1 and TRBJ2-7, with 7 bases identical to TRBD1. Trimming removed 7 bases from V and 5 bases from J; junction bases left unmatched: 9. Germline V gene data show CDR1 as SGHRS and CDR2 as YFSETQ. CDR3 length: 13 residues. CDR3 sequence (DNA): TGCGCCAGCGGGTTCCGGGACAGCCACGAGCAGTACTTC. Translated, it gives CASGFRDSHEQYF.

The table lists this clone with a count of one. The V and J genes are TRBV9 and TRBJ1-5; TRBD1 might be the D (5 bases). V was clipped by 4 bases and J by 5 bases, with 10 bases between them. The germline V gene has CDR1 SGDLS and CDR2 YYNGEE. CDR3 length: 13 residues. Written as DNA, the CDR3 is TGTGCCAGCAGCCTACGGGGGGATCAGCCCCAGCATTTT. This sequence encodes CASSLRGDQPQHF.

The genes are TRBV4-3 and TRBJ1-5, with 8 bases fitting TRBD1. V dropped 3 bases and J dropped 4; count of bases not matched to a gene: 8. Germline CDR1 is LGHNA and CDR2 is YSLEER. The CDR3 has 16 residues. CDR3 loop: CASSQTGTGFNQPQHF. The CDR3 DNA is TGCGCCAGCAGCCAGACGGGGACAGGTTTTAATCAGCCCCAGCATTTT.

The rearrangement joins TRBV5-1 to TRBJ1-2, with a weak D call TRBD1 (5 bases). V was shortened by 0 bases and J by 3 bases, with 9 bases between the two germline ends. Germline values: CDR1 SGHRS, CDR2 YFSETQ. There are 14 residues in the CDR3. CDR3 DNA: TGCGCCAGCAGCTTGGACCCGACAGACTATGGCTACACCTTC. Translation gives CASSLDPTDYGYTF.

The genes are TRBV11-2 and TRBJ1-2, with D possibly matching TRBD1 (6 bases). Looked up from germline, CDR1 is SGHAT and CDR2 is FQNNGV. The CDR3 runs to 14 residues. The V and J ends lost 0 bases and 3 bases respectively, with 8 bases between them. CDR3 in DNA: TGTGCCAGCAGCTTAGATCCAGGGGACTATGGCTACACCTTC. This sequence encodes CASSLDPGDYGYTF.

This clone has more than one count but fewer than ten. The chain joins TRBV7-3 to TRBJ2-7; TRBD1 aligns across 8 bases. There are 14 residues in the CDR3. Trimming at V came to 4 bases and at J to 0 bases, leaving 2 bases not matched to a gene. Per germline, CDR1 SGHTA and CDR2 FQGTGA. The CDR3 nucleotides are TGTGCCAGCAGCTCCACAGGGGGCTCCTACGAGCAGTACTTC. Its protein is CASSSTGGSYEQYF.

The chain recombines TRBV7-2 with TRBJ2-5, with 14 positions matching TRBD2. V trimming: 0 bases; J trimming: 0 bases; junction bases outside the gene matches: 3. This CDR3 is built from 18 residues. Looked up from germline, CDR1 is SGHTA and CDR2 is FQGNSA. The CDR3 nucleotides read TGTGCCAGCAGCTTAGCCCGGACTAGCGGGGGGTACCAAGAGACCCAGTACTTC. Amino acid sequence: CASSLARTSGGYQETQYF.

V and J are TRBV6-5 and TRBJ2-5, with 7 bases identical to TRBD1. Germline lookup yields CDR1 MNHEY and CDR2 SVGAGI. Trimming at V came to 6 bases and at J to 9 bases, leaving 13 bases not matched to a gene. The CDR3 extends over 14 amino acids. The CDR3 coding sequence is TGTGCCAGCAGCGGAGAAGGGGGCCGCTGGTCCCAGTACTTC. It encodes CASSGEGGRWSQYF.

The chain carries TRBV30 and TRBJ1-6, with D possibly being TRBD1 (6 bases). Germline V lookup: CDR1 GTSNPN, CDR2 SVGIG (reference sequence). The CDR3 has 13 amino acids. V was pared by 2 bases and J by 9 bases, with 11 bases between. CDR3 sequence reads: CAWSYREFSPLHF. CDR3 bases: TGTGCCTGGAGTTACAGGGAGTTTTCACCCCTCCACTTT.

This clone was seen just once. The V call is TRBV7-8, the J call TRBJ2-7; perhaps TRBD1 as D (6 bases). CDR3 size: 14 residues. Germline CDR1 is SGHVS and CDR2 is FQNEAQ. V was trimmed by 5 bases and J by 3 bases, leaving 14 bases between them. CDR3 region: CASSTDSIDYEQYF. DNA for the CDR3: TGTGCCAGCAGCACGGACAGCATTGACTACGAGCAGTACTTC.

The rearrangement uses TRBV7-2 and TRBJ2-3, with 8 nucleotides matching TRBD1. Per the germline V gene, CDR1 is SGHTA and CDR2 is FQGNSA. The CDR3 sequence is 16 residues long. Trimming removed 4 bases from V and 0 bases from J; junction bases left unmatched: 6. CDR3 DNA: TGTGCCAGCAGCTCCAGACAGGGGACGAGCACAGATACGCAGTATTTT. Protein product: CASSSRQGTSTDTQYF.

The V call is TRBV6-5, the J call TRBJ1-5; D is ambiguous. CDR1 is MNHEY, CDR2 SVGAGI, per germline. CDR3 length: 13 residues. Trimming took 5 bases from V and 4 from J, leaving 9 bases between them. This CDR3 reads CASSKQINQPQHF. The CDR3 DNA reads TGTGCCAGCAGTAAACAGATAAATCAGCCCCAGCATTTT.

The gene calls are TRBV7-9 and TRBJ1-4; no definite D call. This CDR3 spans 15 amino acids. The germline CDR1 and CDR2 sequences are SEHNR and FQNEAQ (reference sequence). V lost 3 bases, J lost 0 bases, and 8 bases lay in between. The CDR3: CASSFRGATNEKLFF. Here the CDR3 DNA reads TGTGCCAGCAGCTTCCGGGGTGCAACTAATGAAAAACTGTTTTTT.

The chain couples TRBV6-5 to TRBJ1-1; D may be TRBD1 (6 bases). The V and J ends lost 0 bases and 5 bases respectively, with 10 bases between them. Germline loops: CDR1 MNHEY, CDR2 SVGAGI. The CDR3 contains 14 residues. CDR3 DNA: TGTGCCAGCAGTTACTCGAAGGGACAAACTGAAGCTTTCTTT. It is translated as CASSYSKGQTEAFF.

This clone was counted once. J is TRBJ1-5 and V is TRBV18; 7 positions agree with TRBD1. This CDR3 spans 19 amino acids. J was trimmed by 5 bases and V by 0 bases; bases with no gene match: 16. CDR1 is KGHSH, CDR2 LQKENI, per germline. CDR3 in amino acids: CASSPPLGQSSPSDQPQHF. CDR3 bases: TGTGCCAGCTCACCACCGTTGGGACAGTCCTCCCCTTCAGATCAGCCCCAGCATTTT.

The rearrangement joins TRBV6-5 to TRBJ1-2; possibly TRBD1 for D (5 bases). The germline CDR1 and CDR2 sequences are MNHEY and SVGAGI. The CDR3 has 15 amino acids. Trimming left V 2 bases short and J 4 bases short, with 14 bases between. Here the CDR3 reads CASSYRQSPLYGYTF. The CDR3 nucleotides read TGTGCCAGCAGTTACCGACAGTCCCCCCTCTATGGCTACACCTTC.

The genes are TRBV6-5 and TRBJ1-2, with 7 bases aligning to TRBD1. CDR1 is MNHEY, CDR2 SVGAGI, per germline. The CDR3 spans 14 residues. With 5 bases clipped from V and 4 bases from J, the junction kept 7 bases outside the gene matches. Here the CDR3 reads CASSQTGTGYGYTF. CDR3 nucleotides: TGTGCCAGCAGTCAGACAGGGACGGGCTATGGCTACACCTTC.

The gene calls are TRBV12-3 or TRBV12-4 and TRBJ1-1; TRBD1 is a possible D gene (5 bases). The CDR3 contains 12 residues. Trimming removed 1 base at V and 11 bases at J, with 11 bases between. CDR3 DNA: TGTGCCAGCAGTTTAGTACCAGGGCGGGCTTTCTTT. Its translation: CASSLVPGRAFF.

V usage is TRBV12-3 or TRBV12-4 and J usage is TRBJ2-1; D might be TRBD2 (6 bases). The ends were cut back, 6 bases at V and 8 bases at J, with 14 bases in the middle. The CDR3 extends over 13 amino acids. The CDR3 DNA is TGTGCCAGCAGCCTGAAGCGGGTCTATGAGCAGTTCTTC. Protein product: CASSLKRVYEQFF.

The chain uses TRBV6-5 and TRBJ1-5; 7 bases map to TRBD1. The CDR3 is 15 amino acids. CDR1 is MNHEY and CDR2 is SVGAGI in the germline V gene. After removal of 9 bases from V and 6 bases from J, the junction contained 14 bases not matched to a gene. The CDR3 sequence: CASLRDRALTQPQHF. CDR3 coding DNA: TGTGCCAGTCTACGAGACAGGGCACTTACTCAGCCCCAGCATTTT.

In nucleotides, the CDR3 is TGTGCCAGCAGGTCCACTGGCTGGCGGGCCAAGGCATCCTACAATGAGCAGTTCTTC. This translates into CASRSTGWRAKASYNEQFF. V gene TRBV7-9 combines with J gene TRBJ2-1, with D perhaps TRBD2 (5 bases). This CDR3 contains 19 residues. Deletions cut 6 bases from V and 1 base from J, with 25 bases between. CDR1 is SEHNR and CDR2 is FQNEAQ in the germline V gene (reference sequence).

V and J are TRBV4-2 and TRBJ2-7; 7 positions match TRBD2. CDR1 and CDR2 from the germline V gene are LGHNA and YNFKEQ. The CDR3 runs 15 residues. V trimming: 5 bases; J trimming: 3 bases; junction bases outside the gene matches: 10. In DNA form, the CDR3 reads TGTGCCAGCAGCGAAGGCGGTAGCGGGCTCTACGAGCAGTACTTC. It yields the protein CASSEGGSGLYEQYF.